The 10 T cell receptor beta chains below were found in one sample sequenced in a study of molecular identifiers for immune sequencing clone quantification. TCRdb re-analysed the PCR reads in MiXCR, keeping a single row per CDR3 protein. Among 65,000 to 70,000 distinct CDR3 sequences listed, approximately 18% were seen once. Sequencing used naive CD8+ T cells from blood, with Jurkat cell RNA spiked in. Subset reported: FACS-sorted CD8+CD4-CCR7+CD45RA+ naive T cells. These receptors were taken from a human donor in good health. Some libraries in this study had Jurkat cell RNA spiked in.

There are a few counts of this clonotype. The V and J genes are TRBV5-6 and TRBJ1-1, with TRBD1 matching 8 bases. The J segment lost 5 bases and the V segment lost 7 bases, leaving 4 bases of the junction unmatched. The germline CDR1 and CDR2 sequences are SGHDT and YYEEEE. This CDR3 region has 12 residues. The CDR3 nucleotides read TGTGCCAGCGGACAGGGCGGGACTGAAGCTTTCTTT. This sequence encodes CASGQGGTEAFF.

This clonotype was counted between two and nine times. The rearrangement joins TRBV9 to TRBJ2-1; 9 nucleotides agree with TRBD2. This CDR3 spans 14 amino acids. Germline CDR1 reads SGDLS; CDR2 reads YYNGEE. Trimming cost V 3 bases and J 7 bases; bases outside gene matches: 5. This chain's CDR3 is CASSEGLAPNEQFF. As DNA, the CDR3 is TGTGCCAGCAGCGAGGGACTAGCTCCAAATGAGCAGTTCTTC. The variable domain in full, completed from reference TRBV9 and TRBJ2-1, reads DSGVTQTPKHLITATGQRVTLRCSPRSGDLSVYWYQQSLDQGLQFLIQYYNGEERAKGNILERFSAQQFPDLHSELNLSSLELGDSALYFCASSEGLAPNEQFFGPGTRLTVL.

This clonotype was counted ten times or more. The CDR3 DNA follows: TGCGCCAGCAGCCGAGGCCCCGGGGATACTAGATCTGAGACCCAGTACTTC. This encodes CASSRGPGDTRSETQYF. V usage is TRBV4-1 and J usage is TRBJ2-5; the D gene is possibly TRBD2 (5 bases). Trimming stripped 4 bases from V and 5 bases from J, with 23 bases between. Germline V gene sequence: CDR1 MGHRA, CDR2 YSYEKL. CDR3 size: 17 residues.

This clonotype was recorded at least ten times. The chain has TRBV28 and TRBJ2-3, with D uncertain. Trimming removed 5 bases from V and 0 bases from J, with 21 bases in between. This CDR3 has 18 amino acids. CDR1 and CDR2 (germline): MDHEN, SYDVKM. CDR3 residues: CASSLGIVSWGSTDTQYF. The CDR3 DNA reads TGTGCCAGCAGTCTAGGGATCGTATCCTGGGGTAGCACAGATACGCAGTATTTT.

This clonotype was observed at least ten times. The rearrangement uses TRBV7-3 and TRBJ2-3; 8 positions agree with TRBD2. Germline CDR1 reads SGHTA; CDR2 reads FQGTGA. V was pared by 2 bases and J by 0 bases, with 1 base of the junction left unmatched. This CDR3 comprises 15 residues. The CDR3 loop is CASSLGLASTDTQYF. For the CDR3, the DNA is TGTGCCAGCAGCTTAGGACTAGCTAGCACAGATACGCAGTATTTT.

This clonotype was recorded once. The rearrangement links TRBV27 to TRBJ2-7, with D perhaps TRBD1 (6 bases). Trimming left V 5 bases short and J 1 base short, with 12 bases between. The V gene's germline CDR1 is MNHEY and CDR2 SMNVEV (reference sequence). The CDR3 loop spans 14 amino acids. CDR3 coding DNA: TGTGCCAGCAGTATTGAACAGGGATCCTACGAGCAGTACTTC. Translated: CASSIEQGSYEQYF.

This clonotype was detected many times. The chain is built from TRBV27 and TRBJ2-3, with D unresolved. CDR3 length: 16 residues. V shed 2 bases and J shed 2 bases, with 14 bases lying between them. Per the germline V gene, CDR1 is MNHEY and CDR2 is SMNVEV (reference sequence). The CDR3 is CASSLGAQTLTDTQYF. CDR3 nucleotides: TGTGCCAGCAGTTTAGGAGCCCAGACACTCACAGATACGCAGTATTTT.

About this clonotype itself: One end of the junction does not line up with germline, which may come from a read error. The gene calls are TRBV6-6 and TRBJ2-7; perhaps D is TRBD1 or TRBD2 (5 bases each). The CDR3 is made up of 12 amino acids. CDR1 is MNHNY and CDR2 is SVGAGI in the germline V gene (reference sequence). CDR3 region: CVSSYGTYEQYF. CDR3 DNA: TGTGTCAGCAGTTACGGGACGTACGAGCAGTACTTC.

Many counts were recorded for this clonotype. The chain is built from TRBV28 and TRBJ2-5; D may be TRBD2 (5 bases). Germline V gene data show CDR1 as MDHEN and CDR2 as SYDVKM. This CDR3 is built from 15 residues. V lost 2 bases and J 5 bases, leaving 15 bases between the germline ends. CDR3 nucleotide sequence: TGTGCCAGCAGTTTACGAGGAGGTTTAGGCGAGACCCAGTACTTC. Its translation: CASSLRGGLGETQYF.

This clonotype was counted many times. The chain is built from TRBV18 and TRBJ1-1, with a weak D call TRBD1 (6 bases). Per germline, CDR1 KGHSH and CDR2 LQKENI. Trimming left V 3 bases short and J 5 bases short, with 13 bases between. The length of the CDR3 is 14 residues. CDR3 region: CASSPRGASTEAFF. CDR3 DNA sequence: TGTGCCAGCTCACCTCGGGGGGCTTCAACTGAAGCTTTCTTT.